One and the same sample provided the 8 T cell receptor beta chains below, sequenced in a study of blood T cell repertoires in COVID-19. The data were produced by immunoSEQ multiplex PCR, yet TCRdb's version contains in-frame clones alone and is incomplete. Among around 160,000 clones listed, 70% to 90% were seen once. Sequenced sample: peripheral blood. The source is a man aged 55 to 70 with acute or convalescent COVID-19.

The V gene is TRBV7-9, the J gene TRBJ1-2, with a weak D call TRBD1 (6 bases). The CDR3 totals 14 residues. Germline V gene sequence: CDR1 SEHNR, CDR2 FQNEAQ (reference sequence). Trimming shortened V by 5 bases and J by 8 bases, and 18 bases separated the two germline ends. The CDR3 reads CASSLGQHPGGYTF. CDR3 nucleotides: TGTGCCAGCAGCCTCGGACAGCACCCGGGCGGCTACACCTTC. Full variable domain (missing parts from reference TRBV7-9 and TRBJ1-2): DTGVSQNPRHKITKRGQNVTFRCDPISEHNRLYWYRQTLGQGPEFLTYFQNEAQLEKSRLLSDRFSAERPKGSFSTLEIQRTEQGDSAMYLCASSLGQHPGGYTFGSGTRLTVV.

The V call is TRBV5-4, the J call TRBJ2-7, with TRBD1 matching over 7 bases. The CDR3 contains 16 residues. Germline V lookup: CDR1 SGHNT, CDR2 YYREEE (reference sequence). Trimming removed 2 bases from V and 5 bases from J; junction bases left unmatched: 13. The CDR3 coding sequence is TGTGCCAGCAGCTTCTTTCTCTCAGGGGGAAGGCACGAGCAGTACTTC. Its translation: CASSFFLSGGRHEQYF.

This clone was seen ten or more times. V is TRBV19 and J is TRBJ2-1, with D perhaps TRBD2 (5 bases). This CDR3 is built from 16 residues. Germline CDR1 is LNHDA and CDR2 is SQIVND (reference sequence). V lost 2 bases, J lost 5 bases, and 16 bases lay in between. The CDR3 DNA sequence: TGTGCCAGTAGTATAAGACTGGCGGGCTTGGACAATGAGCAGTTCTTC. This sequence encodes CASSIRLAGLDNEQFF.

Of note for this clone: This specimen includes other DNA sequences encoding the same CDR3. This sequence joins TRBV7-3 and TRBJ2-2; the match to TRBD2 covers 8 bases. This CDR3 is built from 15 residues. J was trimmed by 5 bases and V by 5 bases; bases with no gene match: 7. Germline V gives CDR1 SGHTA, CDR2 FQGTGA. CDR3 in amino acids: CASSGSGSSTGELFF. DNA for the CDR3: TGTGCCAGCAGCGGGAGCGGGAGCTCTACCGGGGAGCTGTTTTTT.

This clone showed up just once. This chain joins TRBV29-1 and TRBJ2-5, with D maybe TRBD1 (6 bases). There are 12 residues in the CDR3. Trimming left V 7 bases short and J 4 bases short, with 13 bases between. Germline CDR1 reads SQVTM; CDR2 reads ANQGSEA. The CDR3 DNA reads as TGCAGCGCAGGGACACCTACAGAGACCCAGTACTTC. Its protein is CSAGTPTETQYF. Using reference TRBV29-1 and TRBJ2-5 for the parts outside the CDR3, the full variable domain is SAVISQKPSRDICQRGTSLTIQCQVDSQVTMMFWYRQQPGQSLTLIATANQGSEATYESGFVIDKFPISRPNLTFSTLTVSNMSPEDSSIYLCSAGTPTETQYFGPGTRLLVL.

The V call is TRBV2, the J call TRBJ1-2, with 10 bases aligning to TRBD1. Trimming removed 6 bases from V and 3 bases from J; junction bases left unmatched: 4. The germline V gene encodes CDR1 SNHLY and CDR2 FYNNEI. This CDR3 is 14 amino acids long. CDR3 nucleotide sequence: TGTGCCAGCAGGGCGACAGGGGGCGACTATGGCTACACCTTC. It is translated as CASRATGGDYGYTF.

DNA of the CDR3: TGCGCCAGGCACAGGGGCCACGAGCAGTACTTC. This encodes CARHRGHEQYF. V is TRBV10-1 and J is TRBJ2-7; 7 bases fit TRBD1. Unmatched junction bases numbered 4, after V lost 9 bases and J lost 5 bases. This CDR3 is 11 amino acids long. The germline V gene has CDR1 WNHNN and CDR2 SYGVQD (reference sequence).

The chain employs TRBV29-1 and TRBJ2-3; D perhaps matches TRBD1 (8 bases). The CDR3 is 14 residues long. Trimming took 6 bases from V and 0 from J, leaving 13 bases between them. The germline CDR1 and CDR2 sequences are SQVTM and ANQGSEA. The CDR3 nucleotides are TGCAGCGTCGGACAGGGAGGGAGCACAGATACGCAGTATTTT. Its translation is CSVGQGGSTDTQYF.